These T cell receptor beta chains were read from a single sample in a study of read filtering for tumor transcriptome and immune sequencing. One entry per CDR3 protein results from TCRdb running MiXCR on the reads. Seen here are about 40,000 distinct CDR3 sequences, 12% observed once, and the top ten hold approximately 37%. Sequenced sample: a population of CD138-negative cells sorted from bone marrow. The origin of the receptors is a donor at least 40 years old with multiple myeloma. CDR3s include the opening cysteine and the closing phenylalanine or tryptophan. A D gene is named only where the DNA matches it firmly. Clone size is not always given. Where it is, it says once, few, many or a class for expanded clones.

many | TRBD1 | 15 | TRBJ2-1 | TRBV19 | CASKFRTGDHNEQFF | TGTGCCAGTAAGTTCCGGACAGGGGACCACAATGAGCAGTTCTTC
. | TRBD1 | 14 | TRBJ1-4 | TRBV5-1 | CASSPGQGSRGLFF | TGCGCCAGCAGCCCCGGACAGGGTTCGAGGGGACTGTTTTTT
. | . | 14 | TRBJ2-7 | TRBV7-2 | CASSATGMSHDQYF | TGTGCCAGCAGCGCGACAGGAATGTCCCACGACCAGTACTTC
. | . | 14 | TRBJ2-7 | TRBV11-2 | CASTELGLTYEQYF | TGTGCCAGCACCGAACTGGGGCTCACCTACGAGCAGTACTTC
many | TRBD1 | 12 | TRBJ2-7 | TRBV6-1 | CASRDRAYEQYF | TGTGCCAGCCGGGACAGAGCCTACGAGCAGTACTTC
many | . | 13 | TRBJ2-1 | TRBV30 | CAWSAGGQNEQFF | TGTGCCTGGAGTGCAGGGGGGCAAAATGAGCAGTTCTTC
many | TRBD1 | 16 | TRBJ2-1 | TRBV20-1 | CSARDLTGGFIHEQFF | TGCAGTGCTAGAGACTTGACAGGGGGCTTTATCCATGAGCAGTTCTTC
many | TRBD1 | 15 | TRBJ1-1 | TRBV6-5 | CASSYLTGGFTEAFF | TGTGCCAGCAGTTACCTAACAGGGGGCTTCACTGAAGCTTTCTTT
many | TRBD2 | 16 | TRBJ2-1 | TRBV7-3 | CASSLSLAGGYNEQFF | TGTGCCAGCAGCTTAAGCCTAGCGGGGGGGTACAATGAGCAGTTCTTC
few | . | 13 | TRBJ2-7 | TRBV19 | CASSIEHLNEQYF | TGTGCCAGTAGTATAGAACACCTCAACGAGCAGTACTTC
few | . | 13 | TRBJ2-1 | TRBV11-2 | CASSEPLDNEQFF | TGTGCCAGCAGCGAACCCCTTGACAATGAGCAGTTCTTC
many | . | 15 | TRBJ2-5 | TRBV3-1 | CASSFPAMAQETQYF | TGTGCCAGCAGCTTCCCGGCGATGGCCCAAGAGACCCAGTACTTC
many | . | 16 | TRBJ1-1 | TRBV20-1 | CSADGGRGSMNTEAFF | TGCAGTGCTGATGGTGGCAGGGGCAGCATGAACACTGAAGCTTTCTTT
few | . | 16 | TRBJ1-1 | TRBV7-9 | CASSLRVLGAYTEAFF | TGTGCCAGCAGCTTACGTGTTTTGGGGGCTTACACTGAAGCTTTCTTT
many | . | 12 | TRBJ2-3 | TRBV30 | CAWSQGADTQYF | TGTGCCTGGTCCCAAGGGGCAGATACGCAGTATTTT
. | . | 14 | TRBJ1-6 | TRBV5-1 | CASSLRGKDSPLHF | TGCGCCAGCAGCTTAAGAGGGAAAGATTCACCCCTCCACTTT
many | . | 12 | TRBJ2-7 | TRBV3-1 | CASSRDGYEQYF | TGTGCCAGCAGCCGGGACGGCTACGAGCAGTACTTC